This T cell receptor (beta chain) was found in a study of blood T cell repertoires in COVID-19. Study in general: The samples span acute and convalescent COVID-19 from the United States, Italy and Spain. Nucleic acid was either cDNA or gDNA, and it came from T cells, B-cell-depleted T cells, or PBMCs.

There are 14 residues in the CDR3. Germline assignment: CDR1 SNHLY and CDR2 FYNNEI. J gave up 6 bases and V 6 bases, and 8 bases lay outside the gene matches. Sequenced by immunoSEQ multiplex PCR; TCRdb stores in-frame clones only, minus some. This table has roughly 110,000 clones, about two thirds appearing once. The sequenced sample consisted of peripheral blood. The chain uses TRBV2 and TRBJ2-3; 8 bases match TRBD2. This TCR was sampled from a human donor with acute or convalescent COVID-19. The donor label of this sample is uncertain. The CDR3 DNA follows: TGTGCCAGCAGGCACGGGGGGGCCGAGGATACGCAGTATTTT. Translating gives CASRHGGAEDTQYF.